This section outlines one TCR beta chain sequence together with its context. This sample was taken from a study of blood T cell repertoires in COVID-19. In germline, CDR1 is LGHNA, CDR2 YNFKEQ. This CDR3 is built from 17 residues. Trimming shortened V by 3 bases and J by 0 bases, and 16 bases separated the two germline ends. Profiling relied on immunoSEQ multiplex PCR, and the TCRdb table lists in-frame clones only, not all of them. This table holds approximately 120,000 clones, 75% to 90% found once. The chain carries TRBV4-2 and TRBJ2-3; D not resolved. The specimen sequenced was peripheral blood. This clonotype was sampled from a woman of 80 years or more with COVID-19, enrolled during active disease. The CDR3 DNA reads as TGTGCCAGCAGCCACGTCCTTAGTATAGTGAGCACAGATACGCAGTATTTT. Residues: CASSHVLSIVSTDTQYF.